Below, 13 T cell receptor beta chains from the same sample are listed, as sequenced in a study of beta chain features in type 1 diabetes listed by TCRdb under 2018. The antigens for these receptors are not known. Results and caveats for the whole study, not just this receptor: Type 1 diabetes patients showed a moderate but significant shortening of TCRB CDR3 length in all four CD4+ subsets.

To prepare the library, the immunoSEQ multiplex PCR assay was applied. All of the isolated RNA was reverse transcribed with the High Capacity cDNA Reverse Transcription Kit, so expressed TCRB transcripts were sequenced. Not all clones reach the TCRdb copy of this immuneACCESS table, which keeps in-frame sequences only. Checked studies attribute under half of the gap to unresolved V genes and leave the rest unexplained. This sample is represented by 550,000 to 850,000 clones; about an eighth of them were singletons. The ten largest clones represent 0.022% of the sample. Sequenced: naive CD4+ T cells from blood. The cell subset or site label, read with the paper, signifies: true naive CD4+ T cells. The receptors stem from a young man with type 1 diabetes.

This clone was seen a few times. This sequence joins TRBV4-2 and TRBJ2-3; the D call may be TRBD1 or TRBD2 (5 bases each). Trimming shortened V by 4 bases and J by 2 bases, and 25 bases separated the two germline ends. Per the germline V gene, CDR1 is LGHNA and CDR2 is YNFKEQ. The CDR3 covers 19 residues. The CDR3 coding sequence is TGTGCCAGCAGCCCCCGATTCCCCGGGACCCTCGGCCCCACAGATACGCAGTATTTT. Amino acid sequence: CASSPRFPGTLGPTDTQYF.

This clone was counted a few times. The rearrangement joins TRBV19 to TRBJ1-5; 8 bases map to TRBD1. Germline V gives CDR1 LNHDA, CDR2 SQIVND (reference sequence). CDR3 length: 16 amino acids. The junction had 1 base not matched to a gene; V was cut back by 0 bases and J by 0 bases. CDR3 nucleotide sequence: TGTGCCAGTAGTATAGACAGGGGGCATAGCAATCAGCCCCAGCATTTT. Its protein product is CASSIDRGHSNQPQHF.

This clone was recorded a few times. The rearrangement links TRBV4-1 to TRBJ1-1; no clear D gene. Germline assignment: CDR1 MGHRA and CDR2 YSYEKL. The CDR3 length is 14 residues. V was clipped by 2 bases and J by 5 bases, with 12 bases between them. CDR3 coding DNA: TGCGCCAGCAGCCAAAATTCGGACCGGACTGAAGCTTTCTTT. Translated: CASSQNSDRTEAFF.

This clone was seen more than once but under ten times. This chain uses TRBV19 with TRBJ1-2, with 7 bases identical to TRBD1. V shed 4 bases and J 8 bases; nucleotides not matched to a gene: 7. Germline V gives CDR1 LNHDA, CDR2 SQIVND (reference sequence). CDR3 length: 13 residues. The CDR3 sequence: CASSSTPGGGYTF. CDR3 coding DNA: TGTGCCAGTAGTAGCACGCCAGGGGGAGGCTACACCTTC.

This clone showed up just a few times. The CDR3 region is CASRQTGTGNTIYF. CDR3 nucleotide sequence: TGTGCCAGCAGACAGACAGGGACGGGAAACACCATATATTTT. J is TRBJ1-3 and V is TRBV25-1; TRBD1 aligns across 7 bases. Trimming removed 6 bases from V and 4 bases from J; junction bases left unmatched: 6. The CDR3 is made up of 14 amino acids. Germline CDR1 reads MGHDK; CDR2 reads SYGVNS.

The chain combines TRBV10-3 with TRBJ2-3; 12 bases align to TRBD2. J lost 4 bases, V lost 10 bases, and 12 bases had no gene match. This CDR3 has 16 residues. Germline V lookup: CDR1 ENHRY, CDR2 SYGVKD. The CDR3 DNA sequence: TGTGCCACAGAAGGACTAGCGGGGCAAGGGGCAGATACGCAGTATTTT. The encoded protein is CATEGLAGQGADTQYF.

The gene calls are TRBV27 and TRBJ2-3; no clear D gene. Looked up from germline, CDR1 is MNHEY and CDR2 is SMNVEV (reference sequence). The CDR3 length is 13 residues. V lost 2 bases and J 7 bases, leaving 10 bases between the germline ends. The CDR3 here is CASSLQLGNTQYF. The DNA of the CDR3 is TGTGCCAGCAGTTTACAGTTGGGGAATACGCAGTATTTT.

This clone was detected a few times. The chain recombines TRBV5-1 with TRBJ2-5; TRBD1 might be the D (5 bases). Germline lookup yields CDR1 SGHRS and CDR2 YFSETQ. The CDR3 is 15 amino acids. V was pared by 2 bases and J by 0 bases, with 11 bases between. The CDR3 nucleotides read TGCGCCAGCAGCTTCTGGGGCCGGAACCAAGAGACCCAGTACTTC. This encodes CASSFWGRNQETQYF.

Note on this clone: The same CDR3 arises from other DNA sequences in this sample as well. The chain links TRBV5-4 to TRBJ2-3; perhaps D is TRBD1 or TRBD2 (5 bases each). The V end was cut by 4 bases, the J end by 4 bases, with 13 bases between. CDR1 is SGHNT and CDR2 is YYREEE in the germline V gene (reference sequence). The length of the CDR3 is 14 residues. The CDR3 DNA reads as TGTGCCAGCAGCAGACGGGACGGTCCAGATACGCAGTATTTT. Its translation is CASSRRDGPDTQYF.

The V gene is TRBV30, the J gene TRBJ1-2, with 7 bases that match TRBD1. The CDR3 covers 15 residues. V trimming: 0 bases; J trimming: 2 bases; junction bases outside the gene matches: 6. CDR1 is GTSNPN, CDR2 SVGIG, per germline (reference sequence). The DNA of the CDR3 is TGTGCCTGGAGTGTGAACAGGGGACGCAACTATGGCTACACCTTC. Amino acid sequence: CAWSVNRGRNYGYTF.

The rearrangement joins TRBV9 to TRBJ2-7, with a weak D call TRBD2 (7 bases). CDR1 is SGDLS and CDR2 is YYNGEE in the germline V gene. V was pared by 4 bases and J by 1 base, with 15 bases between. The CDR3 extends over 15 amino acids. The CDR3 protein is CASSPGGGASYEQYF. CDR3 in DNA: TGTGCCAGCAGCCCCGGCGGGGGCGCGTCCTACGAGCAGTACTTC.

Comments on this clone: A clone one base away is much larger, so this may be a read error. The same CDR3 also results from other DNA sequences found in this sample. The chain couples TRBV5-1 to TRBJ2-3, with D possibly being TRBD1 or TRBD2 (5 bases each). Germline V gene sequence: CDR1 SGHRS, CDR2 YFSETQ. The ends were cut back, 0 bases at V and 1 base at J, with 6 bases in the middle. CDR3 length: 14 residues. The CDR3 here is CASSLGDRTDTQYF. In DNA, the CDR3 is TGCGCCAGCAGCTTGGGGGACCGCACAGATACGCAGTATTTT.

Only a few counts were recorded for this clone. V and J are TRBV15 and TRBJ1-1; no clear D gene. CDR3 length: 13 amino acids. Germline V CDR1 and CDR2: LNHNV, YYDKDF (reference sequence). V lost 11 bases and J lost 0, with 13 bases in between. CDR3 nucleotide sequence: TGTGCCTCCCGGCTTTCAATGAACACTGAAGCTTTCTTT. It specifies CASRLSMNTEAFF.